This entry lists 32 T cell receptor beta chains sequenced from one sample in a study of cytomegalovirus exposure and HLA in healthy donors. The primer mix had 60 Vbeta and 13 Jbeta primers. Repertoires were generated with immunoSEQ multiplex PCR, while TCRdb's copy carries only in-frame clones and drops some. Of 110,000 or so clones listed, 60% to 80% are singletons. Sequenced input: PBMCs. The receptors come from a man younger than 35 in good health and CMV-seropositive.

The chain couples TRBV5-6 to TRBJ2-3; 8 nucleotides align to TRBD2. V dropped 1 base and J dropped 4; count of bases not matched to a gene: 5. CDR3 length equals 15 residues. CDR1 and CDR2 from the germline V gene are SGHDT and YYEEEE. The CDR3 protein is CASSLFGGAADTQYF. The CDR3 region has the DNA TGTGCCAGCAGCTTGTTCGGGGGGGCAGCAGATACGCAGTATTTT.

The chain recombines TRBV2 with TRBJ1-1; a possible D gene is TRBD1 (5 bases). CDR1 and CDR2 from the germline V gene are SNHLY and FYNNEI. V dropped 5 bases and J dropped 9 bases, with 19 bases sitting between them. This CDR3 has 14 residues. In DNA form, the CDR3 reads TGTGCCAGCAGTAGTGTTCAGGGAACAGAGAAAGCTTTCTTT. Encoded protein: CASSSVQGTEKAFF.

The rearrangement links TRBV15 to TRBJ2-7, with D perhaps TRBD2 (5 bases). The CDR3 totals 14 residues. Germline CDR1 is LNHNV and CDR2 is YYDKDF (reference sequence). Trimming stripped 0 bases from V and 2 bases from J, with 8 bases between. CDR3 residues: CATSRDRGPYEQYV. The CDR3 nucleotides read TGTGCCACCAGCAGAGATCGAGGGCCCTACGAGCAGTACGTC.

The V and J genes are TRBV7-9 and TRBJ2-2, with a weak D call TRBD1 (6 bases). The germline gives CDR1 SEHNR, CDR2 FQNEAQ (reference sequence). The CDR3 contains 15 residues. Between the trimmed V and J ends, which lost 5 bases and 6 bases, there was a span of 16 bases. The CDR3 sequence: CASSDPQGVSGELFF. The CDR3 DNA follows: TGTGCCAGCAGCGACCCACAGGGCGTGTCCGGGGAGCTGTTTTTT.

The V and J genes are TRBV15 and TRBJ2-1; TRBD2 matches 12 bases. CDR1 is LNHNV and CDR2 is YYDKDF in the germline V gene (reference sequence). Losses at the gene ends were 11 bases for V and 2 bases for J; bases not matched to a gene: 4. The length of the CDR3 is 14 residues. Written as DNA, the CDR3 is TGTGCCGCTAGCGGGGGGGGAACCTACAATGAGCAGTTCTTC. The encoded protein is CAASGGGTYNEQFF.

This clone was found a few times. The V and J genes are TRBV6-1 and TRBJ1-5; 9 positions agree with TRBD1. This CDR3 has 13 residues. CDR1 and CDR2 from the germline V gene are MNHNS and SASEGT. Trimming at V came to 6 bases and at J to 6 bases, leaving 3 bases not matched to a gene. CDR3 loop: CASRDRGAQPQHF. CDR3 sequence (DNA): TGTGCCAGCAGAGACAGGGGGGCTCAGCCCCAGCATTTT.

The chain combines TRBV25-1 with TRBJ2-3; TRBD2 is a possible D gene (5 bases). The V gene lost 1 base and the J gene lost 1 base, with 12 bases spanning the gap. This CDR3 has 16 residues. In germline, CDR1 is MGHDK, CDR2 SYGVNS. In DNA, the CDR3 is TGTGCCAGCAGTGAATTAAGGGATAGCGGCACAGATACGCAGTATTTT. The encoded protein is CASSELRDSGTDTQYF.

This clone was detected once. The chain recombines TRBV7-2 with TRBJ1-2; D uncertain. The V end lost 0 bases, the J end lost 3 bases, and 14 bases lay between the germline ends. This CDR3 spans 16 amino acids. Looked up from germline, CDR1 is SGHTA and CDR2 is FQGNSA. CDR3 loop: CASSLAVFVTYYGYTF. CDR3 DNA sequence: TGTGCCAGCAGCTTAGCCGTGTTCGTCACATACTATGGCTACACCTTC.

The chain carries TRBV6-5 and TRBJ1-6; D is unclear. CDR1 and CDR2 (germline): MNHEY, SVGAGI. The germline V and J ends were trimmed by 6 bases and 8 bases, with 14 bases remaining between them. The CDR3 totals 14 residues. The CDR3 loop reads CASSLPPSYSPLHF. CDR3 DNA sequence: TGTGCCAGCAGCCTTCCCCCGAGCTATTCACCCCTCCACTTT.

The V call is TRBV5-1, the J call TRBJ1-5; no clear D. CDR1 is SGHRS, CDR2 YFSETQ, per germline. The CDR3 loop spans 13 amino acids. Deletions cut 0 bases from V and 5 bases from J, with 6 bases between. The CDR3 DNA reads TGCGCCAGCAGCTTGGCCCTAGATCAGCCCCAGCATTTT. This translates into CASSLALDQPQHF.

This sequence joins TRBV2 and TRBJ1-2; no reliable D call. The CDR3 is 13 residues long. The V gene lost 2 bases and the J gene lost 1 base, with 5 bases spanning the gap. Germline V CDR1 and CDR2: SNHLY, FYNNEI. CDR3 DNA sequence: TGTGCCAGCAGTGAATTCGGTAACTATGGCTACACCTTC. Protein sequence: CASSEFGNYGYTF.

V usage is TRBV19 and J usage is TRBJ1-2; 7 bases are shared with TRBD1. The germline gives CDR1 LNHDA, CDR2 SQIVND (reference sequence). The CDR3 extends over 14 amino acids. Unmatched junction bases numbered 5, after V lost 4 bases and J lost 3 bases. Written as DNA, the CDR3 is TGTGCCAGTAGTACCGGGACAGTCTACTATGGCTACACCTTC. Translation gives CASSTGTVYYGYTF.

The rearrangement links TRBV5-1 to TRBJ2-1, with a weak D call TRBD1 (6 bases). The CDR3 has 17 residues. V was shortened by 0 bases and J by 0 bases, with 13 bases between the two germline ends. CDR1 SGHRS and CDR2 YFSETQ come from the germline V gene. The CDR3: CASSLAWGPSSYNEQFF. The CDR3 DNA reads TGCGCCAGCAGCTTGGCCTGGGGGCCTAGCTCCTACAATGAGCAGTTCTTC.

The V and J genes are TRBV4-1 and TRBJ2-2, with D perhaps TRBD2 (6 bases). The CDR3 contains 18 residues. In germline, CDR1 is MGHRA, CDR2 YSYEKL. Trimming shortened V by 0 bases and J by 4 bases, and 18 bases separated the two germline ends. The CDR3 nucleotides are TGCGCCAGCAGCCAAGAGGCTGGCCAGGTTAGCGGCACCGGGGAGCTGTTTTTT. Its protein product is CASSQEAGQVSGTGELFF.

The genes are TRBV9 and TRBJ1-1, with 8 positions matching TRBD1. V lost 3 bases and J lost 9; bases outside the gene matches: 10. Germline V CDR1 and CDR2: SGDLS, YYNGEE. The CDR3 length is 14 residues. CDR3 sequence reads: CASSEQGAQDKAFF. The DNA of the CDR3 is TGTGCCAGCAGCGAGCAGGGGGCGCAAGATAAAGCTTTCTTT. The full variable domain, its missing parts supplied by reference TRBV9 and TRBJ1-1, is DSGVTQTPKHLITATGQRVTLRCSPRSGDLSVYWYQQSLDQGLQFLIQYYNGEERAKGNILERFSAQQFPDLHSELNLSSLELGDSALYFCASSEQGAQDKAFFGQGTRLTVV.

CDR3 sequence reads: CASSSPGQASYEQYF. DNA of the CDR3: TGTGCCAGCAGCAGCCCTGGGCAGGCCTCCTACGAGCAGTACTTC. This sequence joins TRBV6-1 and TRBJ2-5; D gene ambiguous. The assigned J gene may be wrong: the sequence end matches TRBJ2-7 better. Germline CDR1 is MNHNS and CDR2 is SASEGT. The length of the CDR3 is 15 residues.

V and J are TRBV14 and TRBJ1-1, with TRBD1 identical over 7 bases. Trimming removed 0 bases from V and 0 bases from J; junction bases left unmatched: 7. This CDR3 spans 17 amino acids. CDR1 is SGHDN and CDR2 is FVKESK in the germline V gene. The CDR3 spells CASSQELAGGLNTEAFF. Here the CDR3 DNA reads TGTGCCAGCAGCCAAGAATTAGCAGGGGGACTGAACACTGAAGCTTTCTTT. Full variable domain (missing parts from reference TRBV14 and TRBJ1-1): EAGVTQFPSHSVIEKGQTVTLRCDPISGHDNLYWYRRVMGKEIKFLLHFVKESKQDESGMPNNRFLAERTGGTYSTLKVQPAELEDSGVYFCASSQELAGGLNTEAFFGQGTRLTVV.

The rearrangement joins TRBV9 to TRBJ1-2, with 9 positions matching TRBD1. This CDR3 contains 13 residues. The junction had 4 bases not matched to a gene; V was cut back by 5 bases and J by 5 bases. CDR1 is SGDLS and CDR2 is YYNGEE in the germline V gene. CDR3 protein: CASRPTGGYGYTF. The CDR3 nucleotides are TGTGCCAGCAGGCCGACAGGGGGATATGGCTACACCTTC.

V usage is TRBV20-1 and J usage is TRBJ2-7; D is unclear. The CDR3 runs to 11 residues. Germline loops: CDR1 DFQATT, CDR2 SNEGSKA (reference sequence). Trimming shortened V by 5 bases and J by 3 bases, and 8 bases separated the two germline ends. CDR3 region: CSAWVNYEQYV. The CDR3 DNA follows: TGCAGTGCTTGGGTCAACTACGAGCAGTACGTC.

This clone was recorded only once. The chain combines TRBV5-1 with TRBJ1-2; D unclear. Trimming removed 6 bases at V and 2 bases at J, with 11 bases between. The CDR3 has 13 amino acids. Germline loops: CDR1 SGHRS, CDR2 YFSETQ. The CDR3 protein is CASKADLNYGYTF. The CDR3 region has the DNA TGCGCCAGCAAAGCGGACTTGAACTATGGCTACACCTTC.

Here the CDR3 DNA reads TGTGCCAGCAGTTTCAGGATTGGGGCCAACGTCCTGACTTTC. As protein: CASSFRIGANVLTF. This chain connects TRBV27 to TRBJ2-6; no clear D. The length of the CDR3 is 14 residues. Germline assignment: CDR1 MNHEY and CDR2 SMNVEV (reference sequence). The ends were cut back, 3 bases at V and 3 bases at J, with 6 bases in the middle. The variable domain in full, completed from reference TRBV27 and TRBJ2-6, reads EAQVTQNPRYLITVTGKKLTVTCSQNMNHEYMSWYRQDPGLGLRQIYYSMNVEVTDKGDVPEGYKVSRKEKRNFPLILESPSPNQTSLYFCASSFRIGANVLTFGAGSRLTVL.

The chain combines TRBV30 with TRBJ2-3, with 8 bases aligning to TRBD1. The trim removed 5 bases at V and 1 base at J, leaving 5 bases unmatched. The CDR3 is 14 residues long. The V gene's germline CDR1 is GTSNPN and CDR2 SVGIG (reference sequence). CDR3 DNA: TGTGCCTGGGGCACGGGACAGGGCACAGATACGCAGTATTTT. This sequence encodes CAWGTGQGTDTQYF.

The chain uses TRBV5-1 and TRBJ2-7, with 8 positions matching TRBD1. The CDR3 length is 16 residues. Looked up from germline, CDR1 is SGHRS and CDR2 is YFSETQ. V shed 3 bases, J shed 3 bases, and the junction held 11 bases outside the gene matches. This CDR3 reads CASSWSRTGSVYEQYF. Here the CDR3 DNA reads TGCGCCAGCAGCTGGTCAAGGACAGGGTCTGTCTACGAGCAGTACTTC.

The chain couples TRBV12-5 to TRBJ1-1, with 8 bases lining up with TRBD1. This CDR3 region has 16 residues. V was pared by 0 bases and J by 1 base, with 4 bases of the junction left unmatched. Germline CDR1 reads LGHNT; CDR2 reads FRNRAP. The CDR3 DNA follows: TGTGCTAGTGGTTTGGTTACCGGGACAGGGAACACTGAAGCTTTCTTT. Its protein is CASGLVTGTGNTEAFF.

Only a few counts were recorded for this clone. The rearrangement links TRBV12-5 to TRBJ2-7; no firm D call. CDR1 and CDR2 (germline): LGHNT, FRNRAP. The V end was cut by 2 bases, the J end by 4 bases, with 24 bases between. The CDR3 spans 18 residues. The CDR3 loop reads CASGLSGEQEPIRYEQYV. The CDR3 coding sequence is TGTGCTAGTGGTTTGTCCGGAGAGCAAGAACCGATCCGATACGAGCAGTACGTC.

V usage is TRBV5-4 and J usage is TRBJ1-2; the D is unclear. CDR1 is SGHNT and CDR2 is YYREEE in the germline V gene (reference sequence). With 1 base removed from V and 7 bases from J, the gap between germline ends came to 14 bases. This CDR3 region has 14 residues. CDR3 DNA: TGTGCCAGCAGCTTGATCGGATCGGGTGGTGGCTACACCTTC. Protein sequence: CASSLIGSGGGYTF.

This clone showed up just a few times. V is TRBV6-5 and J is TRBJ1-5; the match to TRBD1 covers 7 bases. V lost 4 bases and J lost 6; bases outside the gene matches: 9. The CDR3 spans 15 residues. Germline V gene lookup returns CDR1 MNHEY and CDR2 SVGAGI. CDR3 nucleotides: TGTGCCAGCAGTTTGACACAGGGGAACAGTCAGCCCCAGCATTTT. It codes for CASSLTQGNSQPQHF.

This clone was detected once. The genes are TRBV5-1 and TRBJ2-2; the match to TRBD2 covers 10 bases. After removal of 4 bases from V and 5 bases from J, the junction contained 8 bases not matched to a gene. CDR1 SGHRS and CDR2 YFSETQ come from the germline V gene. The length of the CDR3 is 16 residues. CDR3 nucleotides: TGCGCCAGCAGCCCCACTAGCGGGGCAGGGACCGGGGAGCTGTTTTTT. It codes for CASSPTSGAGTGELFF. Filled out from reference TRBV5-1 and TRBJ2-2, the complete variable domain reads KAGVTQTPRYLIKTRGQQVTLSCSPISGHRSVSWYQQTPGQGLQFLFEYFSETQRNKGNFPGRFSGRQFSNSRSEMNVSTLELGDSALYLCASSPTSGAGTGELFFGEGSRLTVL.

The chain has TRBV6-5 and TRBJ1-5; no clear D gene. The CDR3 is 14 residues long. Trimming left V 7 bases short and J 3 bases short, with 13 bases between. Germline V CDR1 and CDR2: MNHEY, SVGAGI. Here the CDR3 DNA reads TGTGCCAGCAAAAAAACCGGGTTCAATCAGCCCCAGCATTTT. Protein sequence: CASKKTGFNQPQHF.

The V gene is TRBV6-5, the J gene TRBJ1-2; D might be TRBD1 (5 bases). The CDR3 extends over 15 amino acids. Germline V CDR1 and CDR2: MNHEY, SVGAGI. Trimming removed 3 bases from V and 5 bases from J, with 16 bases in between. The CDR3 DNA sequence: TGTGCCAGCAGTTATTTGGGGGAGGCTCGATATGGCTACACCTTC. Amino acids: CASSYLGEARYGYTF.

This chain links TRBV19 with TRBJ1-6, with D possibly being TRBD1 (5 bases). Per the germline V gene, CDR1 is LNHDA and CDR2 is SQIVND (reference sequence). The CDR3 contains 13 residues. V lost 5 bases, J lost 8 bases, and 10 bases lay in between. CDR3 protein: CASSGQGDSPLHF. The CDR3 nucleotides read TGTGCCAGTAGTGGGCAGGGTGATTCACCCCTCCACTTT. Full variable domain (missing parts from reference TRBV19 and TRBJ1-6): DGGITQSPKYLFRKEGQNVTLSCEQNLNHDAMYWYRQDPGQGLRLIYYSQIVNDFQKGDIAEGYSVSREKKESFPLTVTSAQKNPTAFYLCASSGQGDSPLHFGNGTRLTVT.

Only one count was recorded for this clone. The CDR3 DNA sequence: TGTGCCAGCAGACAGGGGTGGTCCAGTCAGCCCCAGCATTTT. This gives the protein CASRQGWSSQPQHF. The V and J genes are TRBV27 and TRBJ1-5; TRBD1 aligns across 7 bases. With 6 bases clipped from V and 6 bases from J, the junction kept 8 bases outside the gene matches. This CDR3 comprises 14 residues. Germline CDR1 and CDR2: MNHEY and SMNVEV (reference sequence).